This paragraph covers one TCR beta chain sequence. The data derive from a study of blood T cell repertoires in COVID-19. Study-level information: Acute-phase and convalescent COVID-19 samples originated in the United States, Italy and Spain. Sources were T cells, B-cell-depleted T cells, or PBMCs; the material itself was cDNA or gDNA.

Germline trimming cut 5 bases from V and 5 bases from J; bases unmatched to any gene: 9. CDR3 length equals 16 residues. Germline V CDR1 and CDR2: SGHTA, FQGNSA. The authors' processing: Counts of nucleated cells, estimated from reference gene primer amplification, were obtained. The protocol was immunoSEQ multiplex PCR, while the TCRdb copy is restricted to in-frame clones and leaves out a portion. Clone size and V and J calls were adopted from that table, with D and trimming inferred from the DNA. The sample consists of about 120,000 clones, roughly 89% of them appearing once. Seattle's cohort entered during active infection and was followed longitudinally.

The sequenced sample consisted of peripheral blood. The chain recombines TRBV7-2 with TRBJ2-5; the match to TRBD2 covers 12 bases. This clonotype was obtained from a woman in her sixties or seventies with COVID-19, enrolled during active disease. CDR3 sequence: CASSLPRTSGEETQYF. CDR3 in DNA: TGTGCCAGCAGCCTACCGAGGACTAGCGGGGAGGAGACCCAGTACTTC.